This T cell receptor beta chain was found in a study of identical twins (dated by TCRdb to 2016 to 2017). With respect to the entire study: To test whether fetal clonotypes persist, this study deep-sequenced TCR alpha and beta repertoires from monozygotic twins, from unrelated adults of various ages, and from cord blood. To rule out contamination, replicate twin experiments were performed at different times with different library preparation protocols.

Details on this clonotype: What this receptor recognizes is not known. Base qualities are not provided; no much larger clone lies one nucleotide away.

The investigation overall reported the following: Invariant T cells such as MAIT and iNKT could partly confound zero-insertion analyses, although diverse VJ usage argued against such confounding for most clonotypes. A weaker excess of twin sharing was found in beta out-of-frame sequences because the signal-to-noise ratio was lowered by fewer shared sequences. Out-of-frame TCR alpha sharing in monozygotic twins was systematically underestimated by recombination models, whereas sharing between unrelated individuals was in agreement with the recombination models. Because the same donors could not be followed over many years, conclusions were based on cross-sectional statistical analysis. Fewer insertions were carried by abundant cord blood beta clonotypes; a weaker similar trend was observed in young adult naive repertoires, while no such trend was observed in memory repertoires. Compared with coincidental sharing between unrelated individuals, an excess of low generation-probability sequences was observed among out-of-frame TCR alpha sequences shared between twins.

Receptors were amplified or captured by 5' RACE. The instrument given in TCRdb is Illumina HiSeq 2000. Template switching added a universal primer binding site, and the final cDNA carried a unique molecular identifier that allowed TCR cDNA molecules to be counted accurately. First-strand cDNA for TCR alpha and beta chains was synthesized from specific primers in the conserved constant-segment region. Each cDNA library was double barcoded, with a SMART-Mk sample barcode plus Illumina barcodes, to control for contamination. Two successive PCR steps introduced TruSeq adapter sequences along with Illumina sample barcodes. The Illumina HiSeq platform was used with custom primers to sequence TCR alpha and beta cDNA libraries. Turning to the authors' computational methods: MiGEC was used to process raw reads and extract unique molecular identifiers, and MiXCR was used to find CDR3 positions. Recombination models were inferred per individual with the repgenHMM and IGoR tools using an EM algorithm. The analysis of shared clonotypes was done with the tcR package in R, with sharing normalized by the product of cloneset sizes. To study raw recombination free of thymic and clonal selection effects, out-of-frame nonproductive sequences were analyzed. TCRdb's own reprocessing of the public reads used fastp at Q25 and MiXCR and kept productive beta chains. All rows with the same CDR3 protein become a single entry with the most common DNA and genes. In this record, the V and J calls reflect TCRdb's handling and not the investigators' own analysis. This sample holds 200,000 or so distinct CDR3 sequences; roughly 15% were observed only once. Clones ranked in the top ten supply around two fifths of the sample.

Every donor was a healthy Caucasian. Three pairs of female monozygotic twins, all aged roughly 18 to 30 years, made up the twin cohort. Positive isolation kits from Invitrogen were used to isolate the CD4+ and CD8+ T cell populations. The V and J ends are trimmed by 3 bases and 7 bases, leaving 12 bases between them. The CDR3 covers 13 residues, taking in both the cysteine and the phenylalanine. The only DNA kept is the CDR3, 39 bases in frame from the first base. CDR1 and CDR2 (SEHNR, FQNEAQ) derive from the germline V gene (reference sequence). A further study also used this sample, focusing on T cells expressing NK-cell markers. As noted in the second study: Fewer than ten donors provided sorted CD3+CD56+NKG2C+, CD3+CD56+NKG2C- and CD3+CD56-NKG2C+ T-cell subsets, whose TCR beta-chain repertoires were profiled. Of the eight sequenced donors, seven were found to be HCMV-seropositive and one was found to be HCMV-seronegative. In several experiments an anti-gammadeltaTCR antibody was added to restrict sorting to alphabetaTCR-expressing T cells. In six donors, the dominant CD3+CD56+NKG2C+ clonotypes ranked among the top 10 CD8+ clonotypes, making up 1.0-7.0% of CD8+ T cells. Those dominant clonotypes were again the most abundant among CD3+CD56-NKG2C+ cells in a handful of donors, at roughly 25-65%. Whether the expanded NKG2C-expressing T cell clones were specific for HCMV antigens was left unclear. Randomly selected healthy volunteers, three men and five women, were used as the eight sequenced donors. HCMV-specific IgG was detected in serum with a commercial ELISA kit to determine HCMV serostatus. MIGEC was used to demultiplex reads and group reads by UMI, and MiTCR was used to assemble and quantify clonotypes. To exclude erroneous sequences, any TCR cDNA sequence not supported by at least two reads was discarded. The tcR package was used for downstream repertoire analysis, with clonotypes matched between fractions based on CDR3 nucleotide sequence plus V segment. VDJmatch was used to annotate antigen specificity against VDJdb, with one amino acid substitution allowed in CDR3.

The chain is encoded by TRBV7-9 joined to TRBJ1-1, and possibly TRBD1, on 6 matching bases. The sequence was collected from a woman between 18 and 29 years old in good health. The sample was CD8+ T cells sorted from blood. The CDR3 loop reads CASSFPGHFEAFF. In nucleotides, the sequence is TGTGCCAGCAGCTTTCCGGGACACTTTGAAGCTTTCTTT. This CDR3, with the reference TRBV7-9 and TRBJ1-1 proteins standing in past its ends, gives the full variable domain DTGVSQNPRHKITKRGQNVTFRCDPISEHNRLYWYRQTLGQGPEFLTYFQNEAQLEKSRLLSDRFSAERPKGSFSTLEIQRTEQGDSAMYLCASSFPGHFEAFFGQGTRLTVV.